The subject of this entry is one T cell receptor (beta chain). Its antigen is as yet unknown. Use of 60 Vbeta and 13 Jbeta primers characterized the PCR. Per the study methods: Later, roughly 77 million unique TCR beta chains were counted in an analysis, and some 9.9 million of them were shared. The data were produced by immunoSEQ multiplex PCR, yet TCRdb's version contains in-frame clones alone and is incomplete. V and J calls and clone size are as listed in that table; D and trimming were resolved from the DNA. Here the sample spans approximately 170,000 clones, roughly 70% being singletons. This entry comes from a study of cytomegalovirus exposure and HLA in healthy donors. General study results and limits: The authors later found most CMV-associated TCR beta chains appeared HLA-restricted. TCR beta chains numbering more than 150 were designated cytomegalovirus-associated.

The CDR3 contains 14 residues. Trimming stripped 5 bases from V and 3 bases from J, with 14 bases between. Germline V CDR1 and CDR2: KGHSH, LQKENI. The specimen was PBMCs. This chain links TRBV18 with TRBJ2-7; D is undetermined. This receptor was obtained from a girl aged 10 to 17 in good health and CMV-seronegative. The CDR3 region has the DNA TGTGCCAGCTCAACGAGAGCTACCCTCTACGAGCAGTACTTC. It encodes CASSTRATLYEQYF.